The 25 T cell receptor beta chains presented below share a single source sample, sequenced in a study of cytomegalovirus exposure and HLA in healthy donors. Both 60 Vbeta primers and 13 Jbeta primers went into the PCR. Assay: immunoSEQ multiplex PCR; the TCRdb copy retains only in-frame clones and omits some. In the table there are approximately 190,000 clones, about 70% of which are singletons. Sequenced material: PBMCs. The receptor source for this set is a woman aged 30 to 39 in good health and CMV-seronegative.

The chain has TRBV4-1 and TRBJ2-7, with D possibly matching TRBD2 (6 bases). V gave up 5 bases and J gave up 2 bases, with 16 bases separating them. CDR3 size: 15 residues. CDR1 MGHRA and CDR2 YSYEKL come from the germline V gene. This CDR3 reads CASSTRLGSPYEQYF. CDR3 nucleotide sequence: TGCGCCAGCAGCACACGACTAGGCTCACCCTACGAGCAGTACTTC.

The CDR3 region is CATSRGRGRPDTQYF. The CDR3, as DNA: TGTGCCACCAGCAGAGGCAGGGGGCGGCCAGATACGCAGTATTTT. The chain combines TRBV15 with TRBJ2-3; 8 positions agree with TRBD1. CDR3 length: 15 amino acids. Looked up from germline, CDR1 is LNHNV and CDR2 is YYDKDF (reference sequence). V lost 1 base, J lost 4 bases, and 4 bases stayed unmatched.

The chain carries TRBV18 and TRBJ2-3; 10 nucleotides agree with TRBD1. V lost 3 bases to trimming and J lost 4 bases; unmatched junction nucleotides: 7. The CDR3 is 16 residues long. The germline CDR1 and CDR2 sequences are KGHSH and LQKENI. The CDR3 DNA reads as TGTGCCAGCTCACCGGAAGACAGGGGGCACGCAGATACGCAGTATTTT. The encoded protein is CASSPEDRGHADTQYF.

The genes are TRBV4-2 and TRBJ1-5; 7 bases match TRBD1. The ends lost 0 bases at V and 5 bases at J; junction bases unmatched: 1. Per germline, CDR1 LGHNA and CDR2 YNFKEQ. The CDR3 runs 14 residues. The CDR3 DNA is TGTGCCAGCAGCCAAGACAGGGGGGATCAGCCCCAGCATTTT. It codes for CASSQDRGDQPQHF.

V gene TRBV5-8 combines with J gene TRBJ2-5; 7 bases match TRBD1. The germline CDR1 and CDR2 sequences are SGHTS and YDEGEE. There are 15 residues in the CDR3. J gave up 2 bases and V 2 bases, and 6 bases lay outside the gene matches. The CDR3 sequence is CASSFHRGGQETQYF. The CDR3 nucleotides read TGTGCCAGCAGCTTCCACAGGGGCGGGCAAGAGACCCAGTACTTC. The variable domain in full, with the rest retrieved from reference TRBV5-8 and TRBJ2-5, is EAGVTQSPTHLIKTRGQQATLRCSPISGHTSVYWYQQALGLGLQFLLWYDEGEERNRGNFPPRFSGRQFPNYSSELNVNALELEDSALYLCASSFHRGGQETQYFGPGTRLLVL.

The CDR3 is CASSLAVTVYQPQHF. CDR3 bases: TGTGCCAGCAGCTTGGCGGTGACAGTTTATCAGCCCCAGCATTTT. V usage is TRBV5-8 and J usage is TRBJ1-5, with D perhaps TRBD1 (5 bases). Germline V gene lookup returns CDR1 SGHTS and CDR2 YDEGEE. V was cut by 0 bases and J by 5 bases, with 12 bases left in between. This CDR3 has 15 residues.

The CDR3: CAGGGPTYEQYF. The CDR3 bases are TGTGCCGGCGGGGGCCCAACCTACGAGCAGTACTTC. V usage is TRBV7-9 and J usage is TRBJ2-5, with D possibly matching TRBD2 (7 bases). The J call may be faulty, since TRBJ2-7 better matches the DNA end. Per the germline V gene, CDR1 is SEHNR and CDR2 is FQNEAQ (reference sequence). This CDR3 has 12 amino acids.

The chain has TRBV6-1 and TRBJ1-4; 9 bases match TRBD1. In germline, CDR1 is MNHNS, CDR2 SASEGT. After removal of 10 bases from V and 6 bases from J, the junction contained 6 bases not matched to a gene. The CDR3 has 13 residues. As DNA, the CDR3 is TGTGCCACCCACAGGGGGCGAGATGAAAAACTGTTTTTT. It encodes CATHRGRDEKLFF.

The V gene is TRBV9, the J gene TRBJ2-3; 8 nucleotides match TRBD2. The CDR3 is made up of 14 amino acids. CDR1 is SGDLS and CDR2 is YYNGEE in the germline V gene. The ends lost 0 bases at V and 4 bases at J; junction bases unmatched: 1. In DNA, the CDR3 is TGTGCCAGCAGCGTAGCGGGAGGGCCAGATACGCAGTATTTT. Amino acid sequence: CASSVAGGPDTQYF.

This clone has only a few counts. The chain employs TRBV6-5 and TRBJ1-1, with D perhaps matching TRBD1 (6 bases). The CDR3 length is 12 residues. V lost 2 bases to trimming and J lost 10 bases, with 11 bases between them. In germline, CDR1 is MNHEY, CDR2 SVGAGI. CDR3: CASSYPTGRAFF. CDR3 in DNA: TGTGCCAGCAGTTACCCGACAGGTCGAGCTTTCTTT.

There are a few counts of this clone. The rearrangement uses TRBV4-1 and TRBJ1-2; D remains ambiguous. V was clipped by 2 bases and J by 4 bases, with 11 bases between them. There are 14 residues in the CDR3. Per germline, CDR1 MGHRA and CDR2 YSYEKL. The CDR3 is CASSQPGLSYGYTF. Here the CDR3 DNA reads TGCGCCAGCAGCCAACCCGGACTCTCCTATGGCTACACCTTC.

The chain has TRBV9 and TRBJ1-2, with D possibly TRBD1 on 5 matching bases. CDR1 and CDR2 (germline): SGDLS, YYNGEE. V shed 0 bases and J shed 4 bases, with 7 bases lying between them. This CDR3 spans 13 amino acids. The CDR3 DNA is TGTGCCAGCAGCGTAGGGGGGGGCTATGGCTACACCTTC. Its translation: CASSVGGGYGYTF.

The chain's CDR3 is CASSHPHNEQFF. The CDR3 coding sequence is TGTGCCAGCAGCCATCCACATAATGAGCAGTTCTTC. The chain employs TRBV5-8 and TRBJ2-1; unclear D gene. Trimming took off 4 bases at V and 7 bases at J, with 9 bases between the two ends. The CDR3 runs 12 residues. CDR1 SGHTS and CDR2 YDEGEE come from the germline V gene.

This clone has only a few counts. The DNA of the CDR3 is TGTGCCAGCAGTTTGAGCGGACTGAACACCGGGGAGCTGTTTTTT. Translated, it gives CASSLSGLNTGELFF. The chain carries TRBV6-5 and TRBJ2-2, with a possible D match to TRBD2 (5 bases). Germline V gives CDR1 MNHEY, CDR2 SVGAGI. V was pared by 4 bases and J by 1 base, with 10 bases between. CDR3 length equals 15 residues.

The chain employs TRBV19 and TRBJ1-1; D not certain. Trimming left V 5 bases short and J 0 bases short, with 13 bases between. The CDR3 loop spans 15 amino acids. Germline V gene data show CDR1 as LNHDA and CDR2 as SQIVND (reference sequence). This chain's CDR3 is CASSVLPEMNTEAFF. CDR3 coding DNA: TGTGCCAGTAGTGTTCTCCCGGAGATGAACACTGAAGCTTTCTTT.

The CDR3 sequence: CASSEIGGGANEQFF. CDR3 nucleotide sequence: TGTGCCAGCAGCGAGATAGGCGGGGGGGCTAATGAGCAGTTCTTC. This chain links TRBV7-2 with TRBJ2-1; TRBD2 matches 9 bases. V was clipped by 5 bases and J by 7 bases; unmatched bases: 9. This CDR3 region has 15 residues. Germline lookup yields CDR1 SGHTA and CDR2 FQGNSA.

The rearrangement links TRBV5-1 to TRBJ1-4, with 9 bases lining up with TRBD1. Trimming took 3 bases from V and 5 from J; bases not matched to a gene: 8. The germline V gene encodes CDR1 SGHRS and CDR2 YFSETQ. The CDR3 contains 16 residues. The CDR3 is CASSSHRQGGNEKLFF. The CDR3 nucleotides are TGCGCCAGCAGCTCACACCGACAGGGGGGGAATGAAAAACTGTTTTTT.

The chain joins TRBV4-1 to TRBJ1-2; a weak D match, TRBD1 (6 bases). This CDR3 has 14 residues. Germline-derived CDR1 and CDR2 are MGHRA and YSYEKL. Trimming cost V 0 bases and J 6 bases, with 11 bases left between them. CDR3 sequence: CASSQEGGLDGYTF. As DNA, the CDR3 is TGCGCCAGCAGCCAAGAGGGGGGGCTGGATGGCTACACCTTC.

This clone was seen a handful of times. At one boundary the junction diverges from the germline segment, which might be a read error. The chain is built from TRBV7-3 and TRBJ2-2; D might be TRBD2 (5 bases). The CDR3 is 14 amino acids. CDR1 is SGHTA and CDR2 is FQGTGA in the germline V gene. The CDR3 is CASSSRRGNRGAVF. The CDR3 nucleotides read TGTGCCAGCAGCTCACGGAGAGGGAACCGGGGAGCTGTTTTT.

The chain couples TRBV27 to TRBJ2-1; D is undetermined. The V gene's germline CDR1 is MNHEY and CDR2 SMNVEV (reference sequence). This CDR3 is built from 12 residues. The ends were cut back, 5 bases at V and 4 bases at J, with 6 bases in the middle. The CDR3 DNA is TGTGCCAGCAGTACCCAGTACAATGAGCAGTTCTTC. The encoded protein is CASSTQYNEQFF.

The chain employs TRBV6-1 and TRBJ1-1, with D tentatively TRBD1 (5 bases). The CDR3 is 14 residues long. The V and J ends lost 2 bases and 1 base respectively, with 8 bases between them. In germline, CDR1 is MNHNS, CDR2 SASEGT. CDR3 sequence (DNA): TGTGCCAGCAGTGAATACAGGTCGAACACTGAAGCTTTCTTT. Its translation: CASSEYRSNTEAFF.

This chain joins TRBV15 and TRBJ2-1; weak D call: TRBD2 (5 bases). The CDR3 is 13 amino acids. Deletions cut 8 bases from V and 12 bases from J, with 20 bases between. Germline CDR1 and CDR2: LNHNV and YYDKDF (reference sequence). The chain's CDR3 is CATSNNLRDRQFF. CDR3 nucleotide sequence: TGTGCCACCTCTAACAACCTCCGGGATCGGCAGTTCTTC.

The chain recombines TRBV25-1 with TRBJ2-1; D not resolved. V was pared by 7 bases and J by 4 bases, with 26 bases between. Germline V gene lookup returns CDR1 MGHDK and CDR2 SYGVNS. The CDR3 consists of 18 residues. CDR3 in amino acids: CASTPNKMGQREYNEQFF. The DNA for the CDR3 is TGTGCCAGCACTCCCAATAAAATGGGCCAAAGAGAGTACAATGAGCAGTTCTTC.

The chain joins TRBV6-1 to TRBJ1-2; maybe TRBD1 (5 bases). The CDR3 is made up of 13 amino acids. Trimming left V 4 bases short and J 5 bases short, with 11 bases between. Per the germline V gene, CDR1 is MNHNS and CDR2 is SASEGT. The CDR3 loop reads CASSAPSGYGYTF. CDR3 coding DNA: TGTGCCAGCAGTGCCCCATCAGGGTATGGCTACACCTTC.

The rearrangement joins TRBV4-3 to TRBJ2-5; the D gene is possibly TRBD1 (5 bases). V lost 3 bases, J lost 3 bases, and 8 bases lay in between. This CDR3 is 13 amino acids long. CDR1 is LGHNA, CDR2 YSLEER, per germline. The CDR3 DNA is TGCGCCAGCAGCCAGGACAAAAAAGAGACCCAGTACTTC. Its protein is CASSQDKKETQYF.